This note documents a single TCR beta chain sequence. Primers: 60 Vbeta forward and 13 Jbeta reverse. TCRdb keeps only in-frame clones here, not all; method: immunoSEQ multiplex PCR. The sample contains hundreds of thousands of clones, around 90% of which appear only once. The sample originates from a study of cytomegalovirus exposure and HLA in healthy donors. Germline lookup yields CDR1 MNHEY and CDR2 SVGAGI. CDR3 length: 14 amino acids. Trimming stripped 4 bases from V and 7 bases from J, with 17 bases between. The chain links TRBV6-5 to TRBJ2-7; the D gene is possibly TRBD1 (6 bases). The specimen sequenced was PBMCs. The TCR sequence derives from a woman between 18 and 29 years old in good health and CMV-seronegative. The CDR3 protein is CASSLIGTTGEQYF. CDR3 DNA: TGTGCCAGCAGTTTGATCGGGACAACCGGAGAGCAGTACTTC.